The clone carrying this TCR beta chain has ten or more counts. Its antigen is still unknown. The entry originates in a study of T cells after yellow fever vaccination. Findings and limits, study-wide: Peaking faster, on day 5 versus 15, the secondary response was nonetheless weaker. Abundant clonotypes from the bulk population could contaminate FACS-sorted repertoires.

TCRdb re-derived calls from the 5' RACE reads in MiXCR, one entry per CDR3 protein. The data show about 73,000 distinct CDR3 sequences, around 7.3% seen once. Looked up from germline, CDR1 is SQVTM and CDR2 is ANQGSEA. CDR3 length equals 13 residues. Trimming took 4 bases from V and 2 from J; bases not matched to a gene: 3. The origin of this receptor is a man younger than 40 who received the YFV17D yellow fever vaccine. Material: CD8+ T cells sorted from PBMCs, obtained on the day of the yellow fever booster vaccination. The chain carries TRBV29-1 and TRBJ2-7; 9 nucleotides match TRBD2. The DNA for the CDR3 is TGCAGCGTTGGACTAGCGGTAGCCTACGAGCAGTACTTC. Translation gives CSVGLAVAYEQYF.